This TCR beta chain emerged from a study of blood T cell repertoires in COVID-19. Study overall: Samples of COVID-19 (acute and convalescent) were obtained from the United States, Italy and Spain.

Original data processing: Amplified reference gene primers provided the basis for estimating nucleated cell counts. The data were produced by immunoSEQ multiplex PCR, yet TCRdb's version contains in-frame clones alone and is incomplete. The V and J calls and clone size come from that table; D and trimming were worked out from the DNA. This sample has some 87,000 clones, with roughly 75% found just once. The germline gives CDR1 MRHNA, CDR2 SNTAGT. The CDR3 loop spans 17 amino acids. V lost 5 bases, J lost 3 bases, and 7 bases stayed unmatched. What was sequenced was peripheral blood. This receptor was obtained from a man aged 45 to 65 who had recovered from COVID-19. This chain connects TRBV6-4 to TRBJ2-3; 14 bases map to TRBD2. For the CDR3, the DNA is TGTGCCAGCAGTTCCGGGACTAGCGGGGGAGGTACAGATACGCAGTATTTT. Encoded protein: CASSSGTSGGGTDTQYF.